The entry below gives a single TCR beta chain sequence along with its context. No antigen is known for it. Only in-frame clones appear in the TCRdb table, and some are missing; sequencing was by immunoSEQ multiplex PCR. The table shows approximately 75,000 clones, with around 96% occurring only once. This entry is derived from a study of graft-versus-host responses after intestinal transplantation. About the study: All recipients were transplanted with multivisceral, liver-intestinal, or isolated intestinal grafts. Induction with anti-thymocyte globulin, then tacrolimus and steroids for roughly 3 years, was given to all recipients. Study-level findings and limits: GvH clones appeared in recipient marrow, some first in ileum or blood. Clonal ratios of graft-versus-host to host-versus-graft in allografts were high for patients exhibiting graft-donor T cell macrochimerism.

CDR1 is MDHEN and CDR2 is SYDVKM in the germline V gene. Losses at the gene ends were 3 bases for V and 10 bases for J; bases not matched to a gene: 7. This CDR3 comprises 14 residues. The TCR was taken from a human donor who received an intestinal transplant. This material consisted of unstimulated CD8+ T cells sorted from spleen or lymph node cells, taken before intestinal transplant. The chain couples TRBV28 to TRBJ2-1, with TRBD1 identical over 9 bases. CDR3 nucleotide sequence: TGTGCCAGCAGTTTTGGGACAGGGAGTGTGGAGCAGTTCTTC. Translated, it gives CASSFGTGSVEQFF.